This entry lists 24 T cell receptor beta chains sequenced from one sample in a study of T cells in Graves' hyperthyroidism and ophthalmopathy. Authors of the study amplified TCR beta CDR3 regions from RNA transcripts. HTBI primers were employed in a first-round RT-PCR of the TCR CDR3. TCRdb reanalysed the multiplex PCR reads using MiXCR and keeps one entry per CDR3 protein. The sample yields some 320,000 distinct CDR3 sequences, around 13% seen once. The sequenced material came from blood. These receptors were collected from a woman aged 40 to 50 with Graves' ophthalmopathy.

V usage is TRBV5-1 and J usage is TRBJ2-7; D is unclear. The V and J ends lost 0 bases and 3 bases respectively, with 16 bases between them. Germline V gives CDR1 SGHRS, CDR2 YFSETQ. The CDR3 is 16 amino acids. The CDR3 reads CASSLETADWNYEQYF. CDR3 in DNA: TGCGCCAGCAGCTTGGAGACGGCAGATTGGAACTACGAGCAGTACTTC.

This clonotype has only a few counts. V usage is TRBV18 and J usage is TRBJ2-7; either TRBD1 or TRBD2 may supply D (5 bases each). Germline V CDR1 and CDR2: KGHSH, LQKENI. The CDR3 totals 15 residues. Trimming took 2 bases from V and 7 from J, leaving 18 bases between them. The CDR3 sequence: CASSPVMLEGREQYF. CDR3 nucleotide sequence: TGTGCCAGCTCACCAGTAATGCTTGAGGGGCGGGAGCAGTACTTC.

The sample holds a few counts of this clonotype. V gene TRBV5-1 combines with J gene TRBJ1-3; tentatively, D is TRBD1 (5 bases). Trimming shortened V by 2 bases and J by 4 bases, and 10 bases separated the two germline ends. Per germline, CDR1 SGHRS and CDR2 YFSETQ. The CDR3 consists of 14 residues. CDR3 in amino acids: CASSFDSAGNTIYF. The CDR3 DNA reads as TGCGCCAGCAGCTTCGACAGTGCGGGAAACACCATATATTTT.

This clonotype was recorded at least ten times. The J gene is TRBJ2-3, the V gene TRBV2; 7 bases agree with TRBD1. CDR1 is SNHLY, CDR2 FYNNEI, per germline. V shed 6 bases, J shed 4 bases, and the junction held 10 bases outside the gene matches. CDR3 size: 15 residues. DNA of the CDR3: TGTGCCAGCAGCCGCGGTCACAGGGGCGCAGATACGCAGTATTTT. It codes for CASSRGHRGADTQYF.

V is TRBV7-2 and J is TRBJ2-1; the D gene is possibly TRBD2 (5 bases). CDR1 is SGHTA, CDR2 FQGNSA, per germline. Trimming took off 5 bases at V and 4 bases at J, with 15 bases between the two ends. The CDR3 is 15 residues long. Here the CDR3 DNA reads TGTGCCAGCAGCCACCCCGGTACTAGATACAATGAGCAGTTCTTC. Translation: CASSHPGTRYNEQFF.

This clonotype was seen at least ten times. The chain uses TRBV6-1 and TRBJ2-7; possibly TRBD1 or TRBD2 for D (5 bases each). CDR1 is MNHNS and CDR2 is SASEGT in the germline V gene. The CDR3 has 13 amino acids. The V end was cut by 5 bases, the J end by 2 bases, with 10 bases between. The CDR3 DNA reads TGTGCCAGCAGTCGGGACCATACCTACGAGCAGTACTTC. Translating gives CASSRDHTYEQYF.

This clonotype was observed at least ten times. The V and J genes are TRBV24-1 and TRBJ2-7; the D gene is possibly TRBD2 (5 bases). Trimming cost V 4 bases and J 7 bases, with 19 bases left between them. The CDR3 spans 15 residues. Germline CDR1 KGHDR, CDR2 SFDVKD. The DNA of the CDR3 is TGTGCCACCAGTGACCCAGACGGCAAACCGGGGGAGCAGTACTTC. It translates to CATSDPDGKPGEQYF.

This clonotype appeared many times. The genes are TRBV27 and TRBJ2-5; no firm D call. The CDR3 extends over 14 amino acids. V dropped 6 bases and J dropped 9 bases, with 20 bases sitting between them. Germline loops: CDR1 MNHEY, CDR2 SMNVEV (reference sequence). The CDR3 loop is CASRQRQEFLAQYF. CDR3 DNA: TGTGCCAGCAGGCAACGTCAAGAGTTTCTGGCCCAGTACTTC.

This chain links TRBV5-1 with TRBJ2-2; D gene ambiguous. V dropped 2 bases and J dropped 6 bases, with 14 bases sitting between them. The CDR3 has 15 residues. In germline, CDR1 is SGHRS, CDR2 YFSETQ. The CDR3 nucleotides are TGCGCCAGCAGCTTACAGAGGCTCGCACCCGGGGAGCTGTTTTTT. It is translated as CASSLQRLAPGELFF. The variable domain in full, with the rest retrieved from reference TRBV5-1 and TRBJ2-2, is KAGVTQTPRYLIKTRGQQVTLSCSPISGHRSVSWYQQTPGQGLQFLFEYFSETQRNKGNFPGRFSGRQFSNSRSEMNVSTLELGDSALYLCASSLQRLAPGELFFGEGSRLTVL.

This clonotype occurred many times. This chain uses TRBV7-8 with TRBJ1-1; tentative D call: TRBD1 (5 bases). This CDR3 comprises 16 residues. Germline-derived CDR1 and CDR2 are SGHVS and FQNEAQ. V gave up 2 bases and J gave up 0 bases, with 13 bases separating them. CDR3 in DNA: TGTGCCAGCAGCTTAATGACAGCCGGGATGAACACTGAAGCTTTCTTT. This translates into CASSLMTAGMNTEAFF.

This clonotype was picked up many times. The V call is TRBV11-2, the J call TRBJ2-1; the D is unclear. Trimming took 2 bases from V and 0 from J, leaving 5 bases between them. The germline gives CDR1 SGHAT, CDR2 FQNNGV. This CDR3 region has 14 residues. The CDR3 DNA sequence: TGTGCCAGCAGCTTAACAAGCTCCTACAATGAGCAGTTCTTC. Amino acids: CASSLTSSYNEQFF.

This clonotype was counted at least ten times. DNA of the CDR3: TGTGCCAGCAGTTCAGTGAGGGAGGGGAGGCTCAATTGCTACACCTTC. It is translated as CASSSVREGRLNCYTF. The chain has TRBV28 and TRBJ1-2; maybe TRBD1 (5 bases). V was shortened by 4 bases and J by 9 bases, with 24 bases between the two germline ends. CDR3 length: 16 amino acids. Germline CDR1 MDHEN, CDR2 SYDVKM.

This clonotype was seen ten or more times. V and J are TRBV6-1 and TRBJ2-1, with D possibly being TRBD1 or TRBD2 (6 bases each). V shed 10 bases and J shed 4 bases, with 17 bases lying between them. CDR3 length: 14 amino acids. CDR1 is MNHNS and CDR2 is SASEGT in the germline V gene. In DNA form, the CDR3 reads TGTGCCACCAACCTCGGGGGCCAATACAATGAGCAGTTCTTC. Its translation is CATNLGGQYNEQFF.

The chain joins TRBV24-1 to TRBJ2-1; D may match TRBD1 or TRBD2 (6 bases each). CDR3 length equals 13 residues. CDR1 and CDR2 (germline): KGHDR, SFDVKD. The V end was cut by 5 bases, the J end by 6 bases, with 10 bases between. CDR3 DNA sequence: TGTGCCACCAGTGGGGGGGCCCGCAATGAGCAGTTCTTC. This encodes CATSGGARNEQFF.

The chain recombines TRBV6-1 with TRBJ2-7; 9 bases align to TRBD1. CDR3 length equals 15 residues. Losses at the gene ends were 7 bases for V and 3 bases for J; bases not matched to a gene: 10. Germline-derived CDR1 and CDR2 are MNHNS and SASEGT. CDR3 bases: TGTGCCAGCATACAACCGGGACAGGGCATCTACGAGCAGTACTTC. Residues: CASIQPGQGIYEQYF.

Only a few counts were recorded for this clonotype. V and J are TRBV20-1 and TRBJ2-1, with 9 bases fitting TRBD2. The CDR3 runs 17 residues. The germline V gene has CDR1 DFQATT and CDR2 SNEGSKA (reference sequence). The V gene end was trimmed by 2 bases and the J gene end by 4 bases; junction bases not matched to a gene: 12. CDR3 residues: CSARNLAGWVLYNEQFF. CDR3 DNA sequence: TGCAGTGCTAGAAACCTAGCGGGATGGGTTTTGTACAATGAGCAGTTCTTC.

This clonotype was found many times. A junction boundary mismatches the germline segment, possibly from a read error. The chain is built from TRBV7-2 and TRBJ1-2; 8 positions match TRBD1. The germline V gene has CDR1 SGHTA and CDR2 FQGNSA. The CDR3 runs 13 residues. The CDR3 protein is CASTLDRGNGYTF. In nucleotides, the CDR3 is TGTGCCAGCACCTTAGACAGGGGTAATGGCTACACCTTC.

This clonotype was seen many times. The V gene is TRBV2, the J gene TRBJ2-1; D perhaps matches TRBD2 (6 bases). V lost 4 bases and J 5 bases, leaving 6 bases between the germline ends. CDR1 and CDR2 from the germline V gene are SNHLY and FYNNEI. This CDR3 comprises 12 residues. CDR3 in amino acids: CASSAGDNEQFF. The CDR3 DNA sequence: TGTGCCAGCAGTGCGGGAGACAATGAGCAGTTCTTC.

Only a few counts were recorded for this clonotype. The V call is TRBV9, the J call TRBJ2-7; 9 bases agree with TRBD2. V shed 0 bases and J 5 bases; nucleotides not matched to a gene: 6. CDR1 and CDR2 (germline): SGDLS, YYNGEE. The CDR3 is 15 residues long. CDR3 sequence reads: CASSVEGGGADEQYF. The CDR3 bases are TGTGCCAGCAGCGTAGAAGGCGGGGGGGCGGACGAGCAGTACTTC.

For this clonotype: This sequence may be a read error, since a much larger clone differs from it by one base. V usage is TRBV2 and J usage is TRBJ1-5; a weak D match, TRBD1 (6 bases). Trimming shortened V by 5 bases and J by 6 bases, and 11 bases separated the two germline ends. Per the germline V gene, CDR1 is SNHLY and CDR2 is FYNNEI. This CDR3 contains 13 residues. The CDR3 is CASSRGLSQPQHF. The CDR3 DNA follows: TGTGCCAGCAGTCGGGGGCTAAGTCAGCCCCAGCATTTT. Full variable domain (outside the CDR3, taken from reference TRBV2 and TRBJ1-5): EPEVTQTPSHQVTQMGQEVILRCVPISNHLYFYWYRQILGQKVEFLVSFYNNEISEKSEIFDDQFSVERPDGSNFTLKIRSTKLEDSAMYFCASSRGLSQPQHFGDGTRLSIL.

The table lists this clonotype with many counts. This chain joins TRBV9 and TRBJ2-7; 10 bases are shared with TRBD1. The junction had 4 bases not matched to a gene; V was cut back by 4 bases and J by 3 bases. There are 14 residues in the CDR3. Germline V gene data show CDR1 as SGDLS and CDR2 as YYNGEE. In nucleotides, the CDR3 is TGTGCCAGCAGCCCGGGGACAGGGGTCTACGAGCAGTACTTC. Its translation is CASSPGTGVYEQYF.

This clonotype was detected only a few times. The rearrangement joins TRBV3-1 to TRBJ2-1; 7 positions agree with TRBD2. There are 15 residues in the CDR3. J lost 7 bases, V lost 0 bases, and 6 bases had no gene match. The germline CDR1 and CDR2 sequences are LGHDT and YNNKEL (reference sequence). The CDR3 nucleotides are TGTGCCAGCAGCCAAGAGTCGCCCGGGGGGAATGAGCAGTTCTTC. Protein product: CASSQESPGGNEQFF.

This clonotype was counted many times. The chain recombines TRBV24-1 with TRBJ2-3, with 9 nucleotides matching TRBD2. The germline CDR1 and CDR2 sequences are KGHDR and SFDVKD. With V trimmed by 5 bases and J by 4 bases, 6 bases remained unmatched. The CDR3 extends over 15 amino acids. CDR3 nucleotides: TGTGCCACCAGTGGGGGTAGCGGGAGTTCAGATACGCAGTATTTT. It encodes CATSGGSGSSDTQYF.

This clonotype was recorded many times. The rearrangement joins TRBV20-1 to TRBJ2-7, with 8 bases aligning to TRBD1. CDR1 and CDR2 (germline): DFQATT, SNEGSKA (reference sequence). With V trimmed by 5 bases and J by 0 bases, 6 bases remained unmatched. The CDR3 consists of 14 residues. DNA for the CDR3: TGCAGTGCTGACCCGGGACAGGTCTCCTACGAGCAGTACTTC. It encodes CSADPGQVSYEQYF.